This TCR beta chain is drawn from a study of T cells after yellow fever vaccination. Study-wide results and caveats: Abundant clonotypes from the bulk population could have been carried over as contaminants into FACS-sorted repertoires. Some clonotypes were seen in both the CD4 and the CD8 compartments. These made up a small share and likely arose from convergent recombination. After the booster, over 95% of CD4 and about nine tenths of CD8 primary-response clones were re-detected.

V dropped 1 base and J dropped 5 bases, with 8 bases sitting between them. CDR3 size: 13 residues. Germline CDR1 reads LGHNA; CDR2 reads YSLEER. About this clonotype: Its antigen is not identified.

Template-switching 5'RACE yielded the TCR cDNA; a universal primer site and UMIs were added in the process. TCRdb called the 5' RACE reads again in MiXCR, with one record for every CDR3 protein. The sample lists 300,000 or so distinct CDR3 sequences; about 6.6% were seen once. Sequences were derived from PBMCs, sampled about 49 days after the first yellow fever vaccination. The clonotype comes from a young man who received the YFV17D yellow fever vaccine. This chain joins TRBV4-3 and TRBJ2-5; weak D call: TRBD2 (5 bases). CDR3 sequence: CASSQARAETQYF. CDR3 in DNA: TGCGCCAGCAGCCAAGCGAGGGCTGAGACCCAGTACTTC.